This T cell receptor (beta chain) was identified in a study of OX40 agonist ivuxolimab in advanced cancers. Study-level information: Ivuxolimab, which is an agonistic anti-OX40 (CD134) antibody, was administered to the patients. The mean age was approximately 56 years, ranging from about 20 to 79, with more than 70% of participants male. General study findings and limits: Average numbers of expanded clones were greater in CD8+ T cells than in CD4+. CD4+ and CD8+ blood T cells expanded clonally by week 6 at 0.1 to 3.0 mg/kg.

The method was immunoSEQ multiplex PCR; TCRdb's version includes in-frame clones alone and lacks a portion of them. Of fewer than 100,000 clones in the sample, about 86% were seen once. This clone was picked up one time. No antigen is known for it. The CDR3 totals 13 residues. V was clipped by 6 bases and J by 7 bases, with 16 bases between them. Per the germline V gene, CDR1 is MNHEY and CDR2 is SMNVEV (reference sequence). The clonotype originates from an adult with an advanced solid tumor such as melanoma, head and neck, liver or kidney cancer. The sequencing used CD4+ or CD8+ T cells sorted from blood, collected in a trial of the OX40 agonist ivuxolimab. The rearrangement joins TRBV27 to TRBJ2-7; weak D call: TRBD1 (6 bases). The CDR3 spells CASSWGPGREQYF. Written as DNA, the CDR3 is TGTGCCAGCAGCTGGGGGCCGGGCCGGGAGCAGTACTTC.